This T cell receptor beta chain comes out of a study of post-analysis software for immune sequencing data. Findings and caveats of the study: Elevated frequency relative to controls characterized four to six TRBV segments in patients, TRBV5-6, TRBV5-1 and TRBV20-1 among them. Controls' normalized Chao1 diversity significantly exceeded that of multiple sclerosis patients.

Unique molecular identifiers tagged the TCR beta cDNA libraries. Each CDR3 protein gets one entry after TCRdb re-called the PCR reads with MiXCR. The table has approximately 460,000 distinct CDR3 sequences, 45% seen once; the top ten hold 12%. In regard to this clonotype: Antigen unknown.

With 0 bases clipped from V and 5 bases from J, the junction kept 4 bases outside the gene matches. Germline V gives CDR1 SGDLS, CDR2 YYNGEE. There are 15 residues in the CDR3. Material: blood. This chain connects TRBV9 to TRBJ2-1; 8 nucleotides align to TRBD2. This sequence originates from a girl under 18 with multiple sclerosis. The CDR3 loop reads CASSVEREGDNEQFF. CDR3 in DNA: TGTGCCAGCAGCGTAGAACGGGAGGGCGACAATGAGCAGTTCTTC.